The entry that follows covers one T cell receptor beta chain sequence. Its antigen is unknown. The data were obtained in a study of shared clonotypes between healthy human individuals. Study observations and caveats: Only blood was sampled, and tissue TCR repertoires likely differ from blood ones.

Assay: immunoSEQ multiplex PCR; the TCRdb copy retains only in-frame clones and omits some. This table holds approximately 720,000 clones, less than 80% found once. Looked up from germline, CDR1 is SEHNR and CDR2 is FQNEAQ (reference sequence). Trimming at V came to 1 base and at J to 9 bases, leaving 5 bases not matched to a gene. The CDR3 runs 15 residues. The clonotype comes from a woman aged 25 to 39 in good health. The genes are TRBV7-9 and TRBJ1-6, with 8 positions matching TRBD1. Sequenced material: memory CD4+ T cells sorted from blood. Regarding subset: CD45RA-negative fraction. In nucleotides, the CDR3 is TGTGCCAGCAGCTTAGACGGCAGGGGGCCTTCACCCCTCCACTTT. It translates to CASSLDGRGPSPLHF.